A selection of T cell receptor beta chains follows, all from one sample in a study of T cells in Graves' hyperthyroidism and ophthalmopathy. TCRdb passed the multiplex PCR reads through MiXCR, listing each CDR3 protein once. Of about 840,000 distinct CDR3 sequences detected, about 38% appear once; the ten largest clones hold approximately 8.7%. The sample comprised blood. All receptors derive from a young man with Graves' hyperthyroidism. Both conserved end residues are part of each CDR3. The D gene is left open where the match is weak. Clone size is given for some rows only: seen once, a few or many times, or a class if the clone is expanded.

CASSHEGQGNTEAFF | TGTGCCAGCAGCCACGAGGGACAGGGAAACACTGAAGCTTTCTTT | few | TRBJ1-1 | TRBV25-1 | TRBD1
CASSFGRGSYEQYF | TGTGCCAGCAGCTTCGGACGCGGTTCCTACGAGCAGTACTTC | many | TRBJ2-7 | TRBV12-3/TRBV12-4 | -
CASSQDALAENTGELFF | TGCGCCAGCAGCCAAGATGCGCTAGCGGAGAACACCGGGGAGCTGTTTTTT | once | TRBJ2-2 | TRBV4-3 | TRBD2
CASSWGLSSYNSPLHF | TGTGCCAGCAGTTGGGGTTTGAGCTCCTATAATTCACCCCTCCACTTT | - | TRBJ1-6 | TRBV6-2/TRBV6-3 | -
CASSYSMNVQETQYF | TGTGCCAGCAGTTACTCGATGAATGTCCAAGAGACCCAGTACTTC | - | TRBJ2-5 | TRBV10-3 | -
CASSLFPNEKLFF | TGTGCCAGCAGTTTGTTTCCTAATGAAAAACTGTTTTTT | - | TRBJ1-4 | TRBV6-6 | -
CATSSDTEPQHF | TGTGCCACCAGCAGCGACACGGAGCCCCAGCATTTT | many | TRBJ1-5 | TRBV15 | -
CASSQVGTISDEQYF | TGCGCCAGCAGCCAAGTAGGAACTATTTCAGACGAGCAGTACTTC | - | TRBJ2-7 | TRBV4-1 | -
CASSSFGTEATNEKLFF | TGTGCCAGTAGTTCCTTCGGGACAGAAGCAACTAATGAAAAACTGTTTTTT | - | TRBJ1-4 | TRBV19 | TRBD1
CSARGPGANVLTF | TGCAGTGCTAGAGGCCCTGGGGCCAACGTCCTGACTTTC | many | TRBJ2-6 | TRBV20-1 | -
CASSPGPLTQYF | TGTGCCAGCAGCCCTGGTCCTCTAACCCAGTACTTC | few | TRBJ2-5 | TRBV12-3/TRBV12-4 | -
CASSERVLQETQYF | TGCGCCAGCAGCGAGCGGGTATTGCAAGAGACCCAGTACTTC | - | TRBJ2-5 | TRBV5-1 | -
CASSLTMNGYTF | TGTGCCAGCAGCTTGACTATGAACGGCTACACCTTC | - | TRBJ1-2 | TRBV7-3 | -
CASSPRNQETQYF | TGTGCCAGCAGCCCAAGGAACCAAGAGACCCAGTACTTC | many | TRBJ2-5 | TRBV7-2 | -
CASSYSIVAGWNGELFF | TGTGCCAGCAGTTACTCGATAGTCGCGGGGTGGAACGGGGAGCTGTTTTTT | - | TRBJ2-2 | TRBV25-1 | -